This TCR gamma chain stems from a study of gamma delta lymphoproliferative disorders and STAT genes. General observations from the study: Patient gamma repertoires clustered apart from healthy controls; delta did not. Whether leukemic clones are public or private remains unconfirmed.

Details on this clone: Its antigen is unknown. This may stem from a read error, because a much larger clone lies one nucleotide away.

The CDR3 has 21 residues. The V gene's germline CDR1 is VINAFY and CDR2 YDVSNSKD. TCRdb reapplied CATT to the multiplex PCR reads. The profile shows more than 2,000 gamma-chain clones, around 12% of them singletons. PBMCs from patients and controls supplied the genomic DNA for sequencing. The receptor was derived from a human donor with gamma-delta T-cell large granular lymphocyte leukemia. V is TRGV5 and J is TRGJ1 or TRGJ2. TCRdb gives no J gene; it was assigned here by matching the DNA to germline. The source material was blood. DNA for the CDR3: TGTGCCGCCTGGGACAGGGAGGCTGACTCCGATAAAAGGGTATGTTATTATAAGAAACTCTTT. Its translation is CAAWDREADSDKRVCYYKKLF.